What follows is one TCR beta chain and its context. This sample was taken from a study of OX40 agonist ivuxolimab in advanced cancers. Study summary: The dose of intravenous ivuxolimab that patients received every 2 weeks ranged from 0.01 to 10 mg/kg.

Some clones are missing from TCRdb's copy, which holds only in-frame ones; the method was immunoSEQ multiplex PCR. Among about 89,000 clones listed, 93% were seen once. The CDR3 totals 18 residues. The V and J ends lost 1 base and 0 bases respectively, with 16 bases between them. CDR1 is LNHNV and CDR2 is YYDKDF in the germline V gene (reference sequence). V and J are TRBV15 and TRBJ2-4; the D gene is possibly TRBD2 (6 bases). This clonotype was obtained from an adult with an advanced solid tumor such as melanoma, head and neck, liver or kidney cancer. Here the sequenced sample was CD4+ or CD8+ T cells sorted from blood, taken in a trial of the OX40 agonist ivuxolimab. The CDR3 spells CATSRGAGEALAKNIQYF. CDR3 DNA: TGTGCCACCAGCAGAGGAGCCGGGGAGGCACTAGCCAAAAACATTCAGTACTTC. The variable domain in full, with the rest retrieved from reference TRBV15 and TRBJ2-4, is DAMVIQNPRYQVTQFGKPVTLSCSQTLNHNVMYWYQQKSSQAPKLLFHYYDKDFNNEADTPDNFQSRRPNTSFCFLDIRSPGLGDTAMYLCATSRGAGEALAKNIQYFGAGTRLSVL.